One sample yielded the 27 T cell receptor beta chains listed below, sequenced in a study of neurological immune-mediated disorders. TCRdb independently ran MiXCR on the 5' RACE reads; one entry per CDR3 protein. The table shows around 48,000 distinct CDR3 sequences, with around 10% occurring only once. Specimen: PBMCs. These receptors were collected from a woman aged 40 to 55 with HTLV-1-associated myelopathy (HAM/TSP).

This clonotype was observed many times. This chain uses TRBV5-1 with TRBJ2-6; 8 bases match TRBD1. The CDR3 is made up of 17 amino acids. CDR1 is SGHRS and CDR2 is YFSETQ in the germline V gene. V lost 4 bases and J lost 2; bases outside the gene matches: 8. CDR3 region: CASSGQGVVPGANVLTF. The CDR3 bases are TGCGCCAGCAGCGGACAGGGTGTTGTCCCTGGGGCCAACGTCCTGACTTTC. Drawing the rest from reference TRBV5-1 and TRBJ2-6, the complete variable domain is KAGVTQTPRYLIKTRGQQVTLSCSPISGHRSVSWYQQTPGQGLQFLFEYFSETQRNKGNFPGRFSGRQFSNSRSEMNVSTLELGDSALYLCASSGQGVVPGANVLTFGAGSRLTVL.

This clonotype was seen at least ten times. The chain recombines TRBV20-1 with TRBJ2-2, with TRBD1 as a possible D gene (6 bases). V gave up 8 bases and J gave up 1 base, with 11 bases separating them. Germline CDR1 and CDR2: DFQATT and SNEGSKA (reference sequence). The CDR3 extends over 13 amino acids. The CDR3 loop is CSTKTGNTGELFF. The CDR3 bases are TGCAGTACCAAGACAGGGAACACCGGGGAGCTGTTTTTT.

This chain uses TRBV7-9 with TRBJ1-4; D call uncertain. CDR3 length: 15 amino acids. V was shortened by 5 bases and J by 4 bases, with 14 bases between the two germline ends. Germline-derived CDR1 and CDR2 are SEHNR and FQNEAQ (reference sequence). The CDR3 DNA reads as TGTGCCAGCAGCCGGGGAGCCGTTTTTAATGAAAAACTGTTTTTT. Residues: CASSRGAVFNEKLFF.

This clonotype was seen many times. V usage is TRBV20-1 and J usage is TRBJ1-2; D is uncertain. Germline CDR1 DFQATT, CDR2 SNEGSKA (reference sequence). The CDR3 is 13 residues long. Between the trimmed V and J ends, which lost 1 base and 4 bases, there was a span of 10 bases. In DNA, the CDR3 is TGCAGTGCTAGAGTTATACAGAGCTATGGCTACACCTTC. Translating gives CSARVIQSYGYTF.

This clonotype has a count of ten or more. The chain uses TRBV27 and TRBJ1-2, with D perhaps matching TRBD1 (5 bases). The length of the CDR3 is 15 residues. Germline-derived CDR1 and CDR2 are MNHEY and SMNVEV (reference sequence). V lost 3 bases and J lost 7, with 18 bases in between. In DNA form, the CDR3 reads TGTGCCAGCAGTTTCGGAAAGGGGTTAGGGGTTGGCTACACCTTC. This gives the protein CASSFGKGLGVGYTF.

This clonotype showed up many times. J is TRBJ1-1 and V is TRBV5-1, with D perhaps TRBD1 (5 bases). Looked up from germline, CDR1 is SGHRS and CDR2 is YFSETQ. This CDR3 has 15 residues. Trimming left V 0 bases short and J 2 bases short, with 11 bases between. The CDR3 nucleotides are TGCGCCAGCAGCTTGGCTGGGGGGGTAAACACTGAAGCTTTCTTT. This encodes CASSLAGGVNTEAFF.

The chain couples TRBV24-1 to TRBJ1-3, with a weak D call TRBD1 (6 bases). This CDR3 is 16 amino acids long. Trimming cost V 4 bases and J 0 bases, with 12 bases left between them. The germline V gene has CDR1 KGHDR and CDR2 SFDVKD. The CDR3 region is CATSESGVSSGNTIYF. The CDR3 region has the DNA TGTGCCACCAGTGAGTCAGGGGTGAGCTCTGGAAACACCATATATTTT.

The sample holds many counts of this clonotype. This sequence joins TRBV5-1 and TRBJ2-5; D is possibly TRBD1 or TRBD2 (5 bases each). V was trimmed by 4 bases and J by 2 bases, leaving 15 bases between them. The CDR3 is 15 amino acids. Germline-derived CDR1 and CDR2 are SGHRS and YFSETQ. For the CDR3, the DNA is TGCGCCAGCAGCGACAACGGGGCCCCTCAAGAGACCCAGTACTTC. The encoded protein is CASSDNGAPQETQYF.

This clonotype was picked up many times. The V gene is TRBV5-1, the J gene TRBJ2-1; a possible D gene is TRBD2 (7 bases). Germline CDR1 reads SGHRS; CDR2 reads YFSETQ. The CDR3 runs to 15 residues. V shed 5 bases and J shed 4 bases, with 16 bases lying between them. CDR3 amino acids: CASSEGGARYNEQFF. DNA for the CDR3: TGCGCCAGCAGTGAGGGGGGGGCTAGGTACAATGAGCAGTTCTTC.

This clonotype was recorded a few times. The gene calls are TRBV7-2 and TRBJ1-2; 9 bases are a match to TRBD1. The junction had 11 bases not matched to a gene; V was cut back by 5 bases and J by 4 bases. The germline CDR1 and CDR2 sequences are SGHTA and FQGNSA. The CDR3 consists of 16 residues. This chain's CDR3 is CASSLGGQGALYGYTF. CDR3 in DNA: TGTGCCAGCAGCCTCGGGGGACAGGGAGCTCTCTATGGCTACACCTTC.

This clonotype was seen repeatedly, ten times or more. CDR3 in amino acids: CSVAGGRDTQYF. CDR3 bases: TGCAGTGTGGCGGGGGGAAGGGATACGCAGTATTTT. V usage is TRBV20-1 and J usage is TRBJ2-3; TRBD2 matches at 8 bases. The V gene end was trimmed by 7 bases and the J gene end by 6 bases; junction bases not matched to a gene: 6. The CDR3 is 12 residues long. Germline CDR1 DFQATT, CDR2 SNEGSKA (reference sequence).

Regarding this clonotype: A single base separates this from a much larger clone, so it may be a read error. The missing conserved phenylalanine or tryptophan at the end of this CDR3 makes a read error likely. The CDR3 region has the DNA TGCAGTGCTAGAGCTTTCTATAATTCACCCCTCCACCTT. Encoded protein: CSARAFYNSPLHL. The genes are TRBV20-1 and TRBJ1-6; D is unclear. CDR3 length equals 13 residues. V was shortened by 1 base and J by 3 bases, with 4 bases between the two germline ends. Germline CDR1 and CDR2: DFQATT and SNEGSKA (reference sequence).

This clonotype was found once. The CDR3 DNA is TGCAGTGCTATTGGGACAGAATACAATGAGCAGTTCTTC. It specifies CSAIGTEYNEQFF. The rearrangement uses TRBV20-1 and TRBJ2-1; 7 bases fit TRBD1. CDR1 is DFQATT, CDR2 SNEGSKA, per germline (reference sequence). After removal of 4 bases from V and 4 bases from J, the junction contained 4 bases not matched to a gene. The CDR3 has 13 residues.

This clonotype has ten or more counts. V is TRBV4-1 and J is TRBJ1-2, with D perhaps matching TRBD1 (5 bases). The CDR3 loop spans 13 amino acids. V was pared by 4 bases and J by 6 bases, with 12 bases between. CDR1 and CDR2 (germline): MGHRA, YSYEKL. CDR3 loop: CASSPESRDGYTF. The CDR3 DNA reads TGCGCCAGCAGCCCAGAGTCCAGGGATGGCTACACCTTC.

In this sample, this clonotype turned up many times. V gene TRBV9 combines with J gene TRBJ2-1; D gene unclear. The V gene lost 4 bases and the J gene lost 9 bases, with 17 bases spanning the gap. From germline, CDR1 is SGDLS and CDR2 YYNGEE. The CDR3 length is 14 residues. Here the CDR3 DNA reads TGTGCCAGCAGCCTGGAATCTCCGGGCACTGAGCAGTTCTTC. The encoded protein is CASSLESPGTEQFF.

This clonotype came up many times. The V and J genes are TRBV5-1 and TRBJ2-3; no firm D call. The CDR3 sequence is 13 residues long. From germline, CDR1 is SGHRS and CDR2 YFSETQ. Trimming stripped 1 base from V and 6 bases from J, with 9 bases between. The CDR3 DNA sequence: TGCGCCAGCAGCTTGTCGAACGGGGATACGCAGTATTTT. It codes for CASSLSNGDTQYF.

This clonotype has at least ten counts. This sequence joins TRBV7-9 and TRBJ2-3, with D perhaps matching TRBD1 or TRBD2 (6 bases each). The germline CDR1 and CDR2 sequences are SEHNR and FQNEAQ (reference sequence). Trimming pared 7 bases from V and 0 bases from J, leaving 11 bases between. CDR3 length equals 14 residues. The CDR3 is CASKGGLSTDTQYF. The DNA for the CDR3 is TGTGCCAGCAAAGGGGGACTTAGCACAGATACGCAGTATTTT.

At least ten counts were recorded for this clonotype. The chain carries TRBV11-2 and TRBJ2-3, with D perhaps matching TRBD2 (6 bases). V was trimmed by 8 bases and J by 2 bases, leaving 20 bases between them. CDR3 size: 16 residues. Germline values: CDR1 SGHAT, CDR2 FQNNGV. As DNA, the CDR3 is TGTGCCAGCGGACGACTGAGGGGCGGGATCACAGATACGCAGTATTTT. It translates to CASGRLRGGITDTQYF.

This clonotype was detected many times. The V call is TRBV4-3, the J call TRBJ2-3; the D gene is possibly TRBD2 (5 bases). Germline lookup yields CDR1 LGHNA and CDR2 YSLEER. The CDR3 loop spans 16 amino acids. The ends were cut back, 1 base at V and 2 bases at J, with 13 bases in the middle. The CDR3 sequence is CASSQGWRATTDTQYF. Here the CDR3 DNA reads TGCGCCAGCAGCCAAGGGTGGCGGGCCACCACAGATACGCAGTATTTT.

With respect to this clonotype: One end of the junction varies from germline; a read error may be responsible. V and J are TRBV5-7 and TRBJ2-3, with D tentatively TRBD1 or TRBD2 (5 bases each). TRBV5-7 is an ORF, and what it does is uncertain. The CDR3 runs 12 residues. For the CDR3, the DNA is TGTGCCAGCAGCTTTAGGGGAGATACGAAGTATTTT. Protein sequence: CASSFRGDTKYF.

This clonotype was found many times. This sequence joins TRBV4-3 and TRBJ2-3, with 10 bases identical to TRBD2. Germline V gene data show CDR1 as LGHNA and CDR2 as YSLEER. Germline trimming cut 2 bases from V and 6 bases from J; bases unmatched to any gene: 11. CDR3 length: 17 amino acids. The CDR3 DNA reads TGCGCCAGCAGCCAAAGGGGTAGCGGGGGGAGATCGGATACGCAGTATTTT. Translation gives CASSQRGSGGRSDTQYF.

This clonotype has a count of ten or more. The V gene is TRBV5-1, the J gene TRBJ2-2; the D gene is possibly TRBD1 (6 bases). V lost 4 bases and J lost 6, with 13 bases in between. CDR1 is SGHRS, CDR2 YFSETQ, per germline. This CDR3 comprises 14 residues. The CDR3 sequence: CASSASRGAGELFF. The CDR3 coding sequence is TGCGCCAGCAGCGCCTCCAGGGGAGCCGGGGAGCTGTTTTTT. Drawing the rest from reference TRBV5-1 and TRBJ2-2, the complete variable domain is KAGVTQTPRYLIKTRGQQVTLSCSPISGHRSVSWYQQTPGQGLQFLFEYFSETQRNKGNFPGRFSGRQFSNSRSEMNVSTLELGDSALYLCASSASRGAGELFFGEGSRLTVL.

This clonotype has ten or more counts. The chain uses TRBV7-2 and TRBJ2-1; 8 positions match TRBD1. The germline V gene has CDR1 SGHTA and CDR2 FQGNSA. This CDR3 has 13 residues. After removal of 3 bases from V and 6 bases from J, the junction contained 1 base not matched to a gene. CDR3 sequence (DNA): TGTGCCAGCAGCTTGGGACAGGCCAATGAGCAGTTCTTC. Its translation is CASSLGQANEQFF.

This clonotype was observed at least ten times. Here the CDR3 reads CASSLAFSREYQPQHF. The CDR3 DNA is TGTGCCAGCAGCTTAGCTTTTTCCAGGGAGTATCAGCCCCAGCATTTT. This chain links TRBV11-3 with TRBJ1-5, with D perhaps TRBD1 (5 bases). Deletions cut 1 base from V and 5 bases from J, with 15 bases between. Germline CDR1 reads SGHNT; CDR2 reads YENEEA. The CDR3 is made up of 16 amino acids. The full variable domain, in which reference TRBV11-3 and TRBJ1-5 provide the parts outside the CDR3, is EAGVVQSPRYKIIEKKQPVAFWCNPISGHNTLYWYLQNLGQGPELLIRYENEEAVDDSQLPKDRFSAERLKGVDSTLKIQPAELGDSAVYLCASSLAFSREYQPQHFGDGTRLSIL.

The V and J genes are TRBV6-1 and TRBJ1-2; 8 bases map to TRBD1. V dropped 5 bases and J dropped 6; count of bases not matched to a gene: 11. In germline, CDR1 is MNHNS, CDR2 SASEGT. CDR3 length: 15 amino acids. The chain's CDR3 is CASSTSGQGNNGYTF. In DNA, the CDR3 is TGTGCCAGCAGTACCTCCGGACAGGGCAACAATGGCTACACCTTC.

This clonotype was detected ten times or more. The genes are TRBV12-3 or TRBV12-4 and TRBJ1-2, with D hard to call. This CDR3 is 11 amino acids long. Trimming took 6 bases from V and 8 from J, leaving 10 bases between them. In DNA, the CDR3 is TGTGCCAGCAGGGCAGGCGCCGGCTACACCTTC. Translation: CASRAGAGYTF.

The chain uses TRBV11-2 and TRBJ1-1, with D unresolved. CDR3 length: 14 residues. From germline, CDR1 is SGHAT and CDR2 FQNNGV. The V gene lost 2 bases and the J gene lost 1 base, with 8 bases spanning the gap. CDR3 region: CASSLSSGNTEAFF. The DNA of the CDR3 is TGTGCCAGCAGCTTAAGTTCGGGGAACACTGAAGCTTTCTTT.